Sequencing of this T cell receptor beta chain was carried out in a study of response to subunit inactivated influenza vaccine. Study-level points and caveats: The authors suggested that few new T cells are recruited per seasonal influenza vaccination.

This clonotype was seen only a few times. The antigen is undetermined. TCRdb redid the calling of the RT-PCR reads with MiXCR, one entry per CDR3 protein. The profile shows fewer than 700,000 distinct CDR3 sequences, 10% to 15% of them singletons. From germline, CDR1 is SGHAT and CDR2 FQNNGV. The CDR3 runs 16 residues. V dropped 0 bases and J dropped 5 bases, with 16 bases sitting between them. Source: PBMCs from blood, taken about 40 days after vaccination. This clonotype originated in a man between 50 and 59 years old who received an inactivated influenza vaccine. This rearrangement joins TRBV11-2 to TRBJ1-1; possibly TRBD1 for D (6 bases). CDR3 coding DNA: TGTGCCAGCAGCTTAGATCGCAGGGGACCGGGGACTGAAGCTTTCTTT. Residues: CASSLDRRGPGTEAFF.